This T cell receptor (beta chain) comes out of a study of blood T cell repertoires in COVID-19. Study at large: Spain, Italy and the United States supplied samples that represented acute and convalescent COVID-19. T cells, B-cell-depleted T cells, or PBMCs supplied cDNA or gDNA.

Original processing notes: Reference gene primer amplification yielded estimated nucleated cell counts. Some clones are missing from TCRdb's copy, which holds only in-frame ones; the method was immunoSEQ multiplex PCR. That table is the source of V, J and clone size, and D and trimming were worked out from the DNA. The data show about 55,000 clones, roughly 90% seen once. The TCR originated in a man aged 80 or over with acute or convalescent COVID-19. Sequencing input: peripheral blood.

The chain's CDR3 is CASSSGTGNSPLHF. The CDR3 bases are TGTGCCAGCAGTTCCGGGACAGGCAATTCACCCCTCCACTTT. The chain uses TRBV6-5 and TRBJ1-6; TRBD1 agrees at 8 bases. This CDR3 spans 14 amino acids. The germline CDR1 and CDR2 sequences are MNHEY and SVGAGI. With V trimmed by 4 bases and J by 7 bases, 3 bases remained unmatched.